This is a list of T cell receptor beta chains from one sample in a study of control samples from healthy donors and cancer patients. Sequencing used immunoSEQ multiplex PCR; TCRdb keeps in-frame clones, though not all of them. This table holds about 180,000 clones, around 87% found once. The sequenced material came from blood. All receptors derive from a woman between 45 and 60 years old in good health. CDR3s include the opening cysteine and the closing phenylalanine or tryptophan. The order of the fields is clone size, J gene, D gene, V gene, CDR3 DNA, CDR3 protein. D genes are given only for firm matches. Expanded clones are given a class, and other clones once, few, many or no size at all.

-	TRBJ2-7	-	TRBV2	TGTGCCAGCAACCAAGCCCCCATCTACGAGCAGTACTTC	CASNQAPIYEQYF
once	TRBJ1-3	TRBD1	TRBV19	TGTGCCAGTAGTCCGACAGGGGACGAGGGCTCTGGAAACACCATATATTTT	CASSPTGDEGSGNTIYF
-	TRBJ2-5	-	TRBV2	TGTGCCAGCAGTGATTCTTTGGGAGCCCAGTACTTC	CASSDSLGAQYF
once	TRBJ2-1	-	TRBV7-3	TGTGCCAGCAGCGAGTATACGAGCTCCTACAATGAGCAGTTCTTC	CASSEYTSSYNEQFF
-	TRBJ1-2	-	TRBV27	TGTGCCAGCAGTCAGGGGACCGGGACAATTGGCTACACCTTC	CASSQGTGTIGYTF
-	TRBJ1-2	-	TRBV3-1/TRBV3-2	TGTGCCAGCAGCAAACGGACAGAGGGGCTCGGCTACACCTTC	CASSKRTEGLGYTF
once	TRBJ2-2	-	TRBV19	TGTGCCAGTAGTATTGGTCCCGGGGAGCTGTTTTTT	CASSIGPGELFF
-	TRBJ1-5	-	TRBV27	TGTGCCAGCAGTTCCAGATTGACGGGAGGGCAGCCCCAGCATTTT	CASSSRLTGGQPQHF
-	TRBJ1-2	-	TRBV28	TGTGCCAGCAGGAAACAGGGTCAATCCCGTGGCTACACCTTC	CASRKQGQSRGYTF
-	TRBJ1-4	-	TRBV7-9	TGTGCCAGCAGCTTAGCTGGGAGTGGTGAAAAACTGTTTTTT	CASSLAGSGEKLFF
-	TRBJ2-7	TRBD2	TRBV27	TGTGCCAGCAGTTTGGCGGGAGGGGTGGGGGAGCAGTACTTC	CASSLAGGVGEQYF
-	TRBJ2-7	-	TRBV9	TGTGCCAGCAGCGTAGAAGGGGACTACGAGCAGTACTTC	CASSVEGDYEQYF
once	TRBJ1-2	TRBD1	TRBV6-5	TGTGCCAGCAGTCCCGGGACAGGGCGCGGCTACACCTTC	CASSPGTGRGYTF
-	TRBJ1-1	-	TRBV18	TGTGCCAGCTCACCACAGGGGGACACTGAAGCTTTCTTT	CASSPQGDTEAFF
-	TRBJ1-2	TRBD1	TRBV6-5	TGTGCCAGCAGTTACACCTTGGGACAGGGATATGGCTACACCTTC	CASSYTLGQGYGYTF
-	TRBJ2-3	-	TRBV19	TGTGCCAGTAGTAACTGGGGGGATACGCAGTATTTT	CASSNWGDTQYF
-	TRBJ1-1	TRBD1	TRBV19	TGTGCCAGTAGTACAGGGGGCGGTTGGACTGAAGCTTTCTTT	CASSTGGGWTEAFF
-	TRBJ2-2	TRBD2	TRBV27	TGTGCCAGCAGACATAGCGGGGGGGCCGGGGAGCTGTTTTTT	CASRHSGGAGELFF
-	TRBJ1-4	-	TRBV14	TGTGCCAGCAGCCGGTGGGAGTGGGGAGAAAAACTGTTTTTT	CASSRWEWGEKLFF
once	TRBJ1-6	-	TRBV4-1	TGCGCCAGCAGCCACCGGGGGGGCACCCTCCACTTT	CASSHRGGTLHF